The 20 T cell receptor beta chains given below trace back to one sample, sequenced in a study of OX40 agonist ivuxolimab in advanced cancers. Measured with immunoSEQ multiplex PCR; TCRdb has only the in-frame clones, and not every one. The repertoire holds about 100,000 clones, with 90% as singletons. The sequences come from CD4+ or CD8+ T cells sorted from blood, collected in a trial of the OX40 agonist ivuxolimab. Every receptor here comes from an adult with an advanced solid tumor such as melanoma, head and neck, liver or kidney cancer.

This chain links TRBV18 with TRBJ2-5; a weak D match, TRBD1 (7 bases). The J call is in doubt because the DNA end fits TRBJ2-7 better. Germline V gives CDR1 KGHSH, CDR2 LQKENI. The CDR3 is 14 residues long. The CDR3 is CASSQGQEAGEQYF. The CDR3 DNA reads as TGTGCCAGCTCGCAAGGACAGGAAGCGGGCGAGCAGTACTTC.

This rearrangement joins TRBV5-5 to TRBJ1-3; D not resolved. Trimming took off 0 bases at V and 4 bases at J, with 5 bases between the two ends. The CDR3 spans 13 residues. Germline lookup yields CDR1 SGHKS and CDR2 YYEKEE (reference sequence). For the CDR3, the DNA is TGTGCCAGCAGCTTGGCTACAGGAAACACCATATATTTT. Protein product: CASSLATGNTIYF.

The chain carries TRBV28 and TRBJ1-2, with a possible D match to TRBD1 (6 bases). The CDR3 totals 13 residues. Looked up from germline, CDR1 is MDHEN and CDR2 is SYDVKM. Trimming took 2 bases from V and 4 from J, leaving 8 bases between them. Written as DNA, the CDR3 is TGTGCCAGCAGTTTAACAGGGCTCTATGGCTACACCTTC. Translated: CASSLTGLYGYTF.

The gene calls are TRBV5-6 and TRBJ1-2; weak D call: TRBD1 (5 bases). CDR1 is SGHDT, CDR2 YYEEEE, per germline. The ends were cut back, 2 bases at V and 2 bases at J, with 13 bases in the middle. The CDR3 contains 15 residues. The CDR3 DNA reads as TGTGCCAGCAGCTTCATGGTAGGGGAGAACTATGGCTACACCTTC. As protein: CASSFMVGENYGYTF.

This rearrangement joins TRBV7-2 to TRBJ1-2; no reliable D call. The CDR3 extends over 12 amino acids. Deletions cut 5 bases from V and 6 bases from J, with 10 bases between. The germline V gene has CDR1 SGHTA and CDR2 FQGNSA. CDR3 DNA: TGTGCCAGCAGCCTTGGAGGGAATGGCTACACCTTC. It yields the protein CASSLGGNGYTF. Drawing the rest from reference TRBV7-2 and TRBJ1-2, the complete variable domain is GAGVSQSPSNKVTEKGKDVELRCDPISGHTALYWYRQSLGQGLEFLIYFQGNSAPDKSGLPSDRFSAERTGGSVSTLTIQRTQQEDSAVYLCASSLGGNGYTFGSGTRLTVV.

The V and J genes are TRBV4-2 and TRBJ2-3; D not certain. Germline CDR1 and CDR2: LGHNA and YNFKEQ. The CDR3 contains 14 residues. V was shortened by 1 base and J by 1 base, with 6 bases between the two germline ends. The CDR3 loop is CASSQVGRTDTQYF. In DNA form, the CDR3 reads TGTGCCAGCAGCCAAGTAGGCCGCACAGATACGCAGTATTTT.

The V call is TRBV28, the J call TRBJ2-3, with D unresolved. Per the germline V gene, CDR1 is MDHEN and CDR2 is SYDVKM. CDR3 length equals 16 residues. Between the trimmed V and J ends, which lost 5 bases and 1 base, there was a span of 16 bases. This CDR3 is CASSQFGLSGTDTQYF. In DNA form, the CDR3 reads TGTGCCAGCAGTCAATTTGGGTTAAGTGGCACAGATACGCAGTATTTT. Full variable domain (outside the CDR3, taken from reference TRBV28 and TRBJ2-3): DVKVTQSSRYLVKRTGEKVFLECVQDMDHENMFWYRQDPGLGLRLIYFSYDVKMKEKGDIPEGYSVSREKKERFSLILESASTNQTSMYLCASSQFGLSGTDTQYFGPGTRLTVL.

The chain is built from TRBV9 and TRBJ2-5; D may be TRBD1 (5 bases). Germline V gives CDR1 SGDLS, CDR2 YYNGEE. This CDR3 contains 15 residues. The germline V and J ends were trimmed by 4 bases and 5 bases, with 18 bases remaining between them. In DNA form, the CDR3 reads TGTGCCAGCAGCCCTCAGGGTTATGCTGTTGAGACCCAGTACTTC. Translated, it gives CASSPQGYAVETQYF.

The CDR3 nucleotides are TGTGCCAGCAGGAGAAACGCGGGCCAACCATACGAGCAGTACTTC. Its translation is CASRRNAGQPYEQYF. The V call is TRBV28, the J call TRBJ2-7; D is perhaps TRBD2 (5 bases). The germline V gene encodes CDR1 MDHEN and CDR2 SYDVKM. The CDR3 has 15 residues. Trimming took off 6 bases at V and 4 bases at J, with 19 bases between the two ends.

This clone was picked up a small number of times. The chain joins TRBV2 to TRBJ2-3; D not certain. Germline-derived CDR1 and CDR2 are SNHLY and FYNNEI. V was clipped by 3 bases and J by 2 bases, with 6 bases between them. This CDR3 is 13 amino acids long. CDR3 residues: CASSEGLTDTQYF. CDR3 nucleotide sequence: TGTGCCAGCAGTGAGGGTCTCACAGATACGCAGTATTTT.

This sequence joins TRBV18 and TRBJ2-7; 7 nucleotides match TRBD2. The CDR3 length is 15 residues. Germline V gives CDR1 KGHSH, CDR2 LQKENI. The V gene end was trimmed by 3 bases and the J gene end by 1 base; junction bases not matched to a gene: 6. The CDR3 spells CASSPGPAGSYEQYF. CDR3 in DNA: TGTGCCAGCTCACCTGGTCCAGCGGGATCCTACGAGCAGTACTTC.

This clone was detected only once. The V gene is TRBV27, the J gene TRBJ1-2; D is perhaps TRBD1 (5 bases). Trimming removed 6 bases from V and 4 bases from J, with 18 bases in between. The CDR3 runs 15 residues. Germline V lookup: CDR1 MNHEY, CDR2 SMNVEV (reference sequence). Here the CDR3 DNA reads TGTGCCAGCAGGGCCCGCCAGGGAGGCGGCTATGGCTACACCTTC. Amino acids: CASRARQGGGYGYTF.

This clone was seen just once. The chain carries TRBV19 and TRBJ1-2, with 9 bases identical to TRBD1. Looked up from germline, CDR1 is LNHDA and CDR2 is SQIVND (reference sequence). The CDR3 has 16 amino acids. Trimming cost V 4 bases and J 8 bases; bases outside gene matches: 14. The DNA of the CDR3 is TGTGCCAGTAGTACACGGACAGGGGCTCAGGGGTACGGCTACACCTTC. It yields the protein CASSTRTGAQGYGYTF.

This chain connects TRBV9 to TRBJ1-4; no firm D call. The CDR3 has 13 amino acids. Germline assignment: CDR1 SGDLS and CDR2 YYNGEE. V was trimmed by 4 bases and J by 6 bases, leaving 10 bases between them. Here the CDR3 DNA reads TGTGCCAGCAGCTTCGGACCCTATGAAAAACTGTTTTTT. Protein: CASSFGPYEKLFF.

J is TRBJ2-5 and V is TRBV7-6; TRBD2 matches at 14 bases. The DNA end is a closer match to TRBJ2-7, so the J assignment may be wrong. The CDR3 loop spans 16 amino acids. CDR1 SGHVS and CDR2 FNYEAQ come from the germline V gene. This chain's CDR3 is CASSLGLAGAGYEQYF. The CDR3 nucleotides are TGTGCCAGCAGCTTGGGACTAGCGGGAGCGGGTTACGAGCAGTACTTC.

V and J are TRBV7-2 and TRBJ2-5, with a possible D match to TRBD2 (5 bases). The V gene's germline CDR1 is SGHTA and CDR2 FQGNSA. The CDR3 runs to 15 residues. Trimming stripped 1 base from V and 5 bases from J, with 14 bases between. The CDR3 sequence: CASSLVSIRRETQYF. The CDR3 DNA follows: TGTGCCAGCAGCTTAGTGAGCATCAGGAGGGAGACCCAGTACTTC.

The chain has TRBV11-2 and TRBJ2-1; D possibly corresponds to TRBD2 (6 bases). V was cut by 5 bases and J by 4 bases, with 21 bases left in between. This CDR3 contains 17 residues. Germline CDR1 SGHAT, CDR2 FQNNGV. CDR3 in DNA: TGTGCCAGCAGCCAACGTGGGGGGAGTGTCAATTACAATGAGCAGTTCTTC. Encoded protein: CASSQRGGSVNYNEQFF.

This chain connects TRBV19 to TRBJ2-1, with D unresolved. The CDR3 is 12 residues long. With 6 bases removed from V and 7 bases from J, the gap between germline ends came to 10 bases. Germline CDR1 LNHDA, CDR2 SQIVND (reference sequence). Here the CDR3 DNA reads TGTGCCAGTAGCATCCTTAAAAATGAGCAGTTCTTC. As protein: CASSILKNEQFF.

The chain employs TRBV4-2 and TRBJ2-3; possible D gene TRBD2, 6 bases. The CDR3 extends over 13 amino acids. V dropped 1 base and J dropped 5 bases, with 7 bases sitting between them. Per the germline V gene, CDR1 is LGHNA and CDR2 is YNFKEQ. CDR3 in DNA: TGTGCCAGCAGCCAAGGGGGGGTAGATACGCAGTATTTT. Its translation: CASSQGGVDTQYF.

V and J are TRBV5-1 and TRBJ2-5; D unclear. Trimming took off 1 base at V and 5 bases at J, with 18 bases between the two ends. CDR1 is SGHRS and CDR2 is YFSETQ in the germline V gene. The CDR3 contains 16 residues. CDR3 DNA: TGCGCCAGCAGCTTGTACTTGGTCGTGGGCTTTGAGACCCAGTACTTC. Translating gives CASSLYLVVGFETQYF. Filled out from reference TRBV5-1 and TRBJ2-5, the complete variable domain reads KAGVTQTPRYLIKTRGQQVTLSCSPISGHRSVSWYQQTPGQGLQFLFEYFSETQRNKGNFPGRFSGRQFSNSRSEMNVSTLELGDSALYLCASSLYLVVGFETQYFGPGTRLLVL.